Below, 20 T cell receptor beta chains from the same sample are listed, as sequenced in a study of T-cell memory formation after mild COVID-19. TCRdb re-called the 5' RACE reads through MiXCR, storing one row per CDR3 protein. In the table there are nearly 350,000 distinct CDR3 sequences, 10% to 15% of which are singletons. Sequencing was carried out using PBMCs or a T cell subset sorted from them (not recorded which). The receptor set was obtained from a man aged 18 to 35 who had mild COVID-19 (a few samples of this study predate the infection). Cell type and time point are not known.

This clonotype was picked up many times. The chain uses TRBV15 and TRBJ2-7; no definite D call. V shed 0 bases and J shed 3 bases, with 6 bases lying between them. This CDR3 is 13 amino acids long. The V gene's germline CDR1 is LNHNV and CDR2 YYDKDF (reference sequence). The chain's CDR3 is CATSRDLSYEQYF. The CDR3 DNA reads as TGTGCCACCAGCAGAGATCTAAGCTACGAGCAGTACTTC.

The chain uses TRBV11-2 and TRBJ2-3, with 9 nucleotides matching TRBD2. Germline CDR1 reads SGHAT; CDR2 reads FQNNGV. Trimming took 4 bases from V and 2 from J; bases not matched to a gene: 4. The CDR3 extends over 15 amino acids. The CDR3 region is CASSSEGLATDTQYF. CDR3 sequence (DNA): TGTGCCAGCAGCTCAGAGGGACTAGCCACAGATACGCAGTATTTT.

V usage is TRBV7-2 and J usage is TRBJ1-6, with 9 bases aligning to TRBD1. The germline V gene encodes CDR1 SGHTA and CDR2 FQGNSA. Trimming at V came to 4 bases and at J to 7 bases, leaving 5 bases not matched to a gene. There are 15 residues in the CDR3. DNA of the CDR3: TGTGCCAGCAGCTCCTGGACAGGGGCCAATTCACCCCTCCACTTT. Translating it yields CASSSWTGANSPLHF. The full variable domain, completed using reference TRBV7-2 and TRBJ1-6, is GAGVSQSPSNKVTEKGKDVELRCDPISGHTALYWYRQSLGQGLEFLIYFQGNSAPDKSGLPSDRFSAERTGGSVSTLTIQRTQQEDSAVYLCASSSWTGANSPLHFGNGTRLTVT.

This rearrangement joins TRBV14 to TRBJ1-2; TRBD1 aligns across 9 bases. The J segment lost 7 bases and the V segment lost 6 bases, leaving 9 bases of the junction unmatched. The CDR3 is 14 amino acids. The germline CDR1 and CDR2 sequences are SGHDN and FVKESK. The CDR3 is CASRPGTGQTGYTF. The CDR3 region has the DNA TGTGCCAGCAGACCGGGGACAGGGCAAACTGGCTACACCTTC. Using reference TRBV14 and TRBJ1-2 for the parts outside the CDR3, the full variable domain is EAGVTQFPSHSVIEKGQTVTLRCDPISGHDNLYWYRRVMGKEIKFLLHFVKESKQDESGMPNNRFLAERTGGTYSTLKVQPAELEDSGVYFCASRPGTGQTGYTFGSGTRLTVV.

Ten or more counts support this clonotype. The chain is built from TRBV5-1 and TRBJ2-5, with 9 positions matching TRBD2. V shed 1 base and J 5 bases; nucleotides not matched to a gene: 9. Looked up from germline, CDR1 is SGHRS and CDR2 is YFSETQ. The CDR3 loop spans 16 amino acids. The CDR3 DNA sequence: TGCGCCAGCAGCTTGACCCTAGCGGGGAGGTCGGAGACCCAGTACTTC. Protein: CASSLTLAGRSETQYF.

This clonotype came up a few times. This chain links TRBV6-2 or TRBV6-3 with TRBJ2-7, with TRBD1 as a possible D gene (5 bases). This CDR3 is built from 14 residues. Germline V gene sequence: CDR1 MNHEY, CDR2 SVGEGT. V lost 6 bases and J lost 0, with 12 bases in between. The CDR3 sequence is CASSPGHLSYEQYV. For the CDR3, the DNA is TGTGCCAGCAGCCCCGGACACCTCTCCTACGAGCAGTACGTC.

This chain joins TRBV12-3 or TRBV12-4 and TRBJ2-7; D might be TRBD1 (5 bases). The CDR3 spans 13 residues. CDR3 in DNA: TGTGCCAGCAGTTTAGGTCTGGGGCTCGAAATGAACGTC. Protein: CASSLGLGLEMNV.

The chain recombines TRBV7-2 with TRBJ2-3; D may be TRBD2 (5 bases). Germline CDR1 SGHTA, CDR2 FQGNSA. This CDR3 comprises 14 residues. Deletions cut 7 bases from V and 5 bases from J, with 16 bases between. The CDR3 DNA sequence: TGTGCCAGCACCATACTAGACTTGGAAGATACGCAGTATTTT. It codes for CASTILDLEDTQYF.

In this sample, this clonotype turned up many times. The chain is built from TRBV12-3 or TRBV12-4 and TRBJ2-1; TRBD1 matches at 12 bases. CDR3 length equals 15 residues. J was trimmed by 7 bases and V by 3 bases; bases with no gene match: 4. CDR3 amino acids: CASSFRDRGPNEQFF. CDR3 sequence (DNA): TGTGCCAGCAGTTTCCGGGACAGGGGGCCGAATGAGCAGTTCTTC.

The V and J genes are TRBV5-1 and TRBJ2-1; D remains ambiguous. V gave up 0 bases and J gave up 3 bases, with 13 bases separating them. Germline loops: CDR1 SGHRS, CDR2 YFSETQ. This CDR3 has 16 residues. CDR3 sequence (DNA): TGCGCCAGCAGCTTGGTAGGCTGGGAATTCTACAATGAGCAGTTCTTC. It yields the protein CASSLVGWEFYNEQFF.

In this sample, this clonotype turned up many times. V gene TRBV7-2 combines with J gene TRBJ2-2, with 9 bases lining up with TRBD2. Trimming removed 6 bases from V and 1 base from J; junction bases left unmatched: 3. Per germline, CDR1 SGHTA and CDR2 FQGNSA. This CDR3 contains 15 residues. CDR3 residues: CASRDSGGNTGELFF. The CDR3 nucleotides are TGTGCCAGCAGAGATAGCGGGGGGAACACCGGGGAGCTGTTTTTT. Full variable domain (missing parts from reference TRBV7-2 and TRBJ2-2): GAGVSQSPSNKVTEKGKDVELRCDPISGHTALYWYRQSLGQGLEFLIYFQGNSAPDKSGLPSDRFSAERTGGSVSTLTIQRTQQEDSAVYLCASRDSGGNTGELFFGEGSRLTVL.

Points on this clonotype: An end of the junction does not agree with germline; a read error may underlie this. CDR3 nucleotide sequence: TGTGCCAGCTCACCCTATAAAGATCAGCCCAAGCATTTT. Protein: CASSPYKDQPKHF. The chain employs TRBV18 and TRBJ1-5, with D unresolved. CDR3 length: 13 amino acids. Germline CDR1 reads KGHSH; CDR2 reads LQKENI.

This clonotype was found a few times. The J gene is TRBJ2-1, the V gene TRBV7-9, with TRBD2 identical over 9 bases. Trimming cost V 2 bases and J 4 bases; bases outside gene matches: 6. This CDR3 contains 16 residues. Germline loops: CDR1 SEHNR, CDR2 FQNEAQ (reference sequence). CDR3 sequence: CASSLPPSGRYNEQFF. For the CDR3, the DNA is TGTGCCAGCAGCTTACCGCCCAGCGGGAGGTACAATGAGCAGTTCTTC.

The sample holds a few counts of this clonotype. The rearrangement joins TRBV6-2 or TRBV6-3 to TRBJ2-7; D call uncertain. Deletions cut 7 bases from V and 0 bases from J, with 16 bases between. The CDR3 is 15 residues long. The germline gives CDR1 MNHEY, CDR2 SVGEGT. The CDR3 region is CASNLDIRNSYEQYF. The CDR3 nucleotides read TGTGCCAGCAACCTAGACATCCGAAACTCCTACGAGCAGTACTTC.

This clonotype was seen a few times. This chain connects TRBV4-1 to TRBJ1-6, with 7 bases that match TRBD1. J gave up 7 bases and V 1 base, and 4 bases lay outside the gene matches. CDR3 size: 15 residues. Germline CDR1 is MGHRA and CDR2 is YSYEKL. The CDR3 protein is CASSQGQGRNSPLHF. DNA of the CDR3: TGCGCCAGCAGCCAAGGACAGGGTAGAAATTCACCCCTCCACTTT.

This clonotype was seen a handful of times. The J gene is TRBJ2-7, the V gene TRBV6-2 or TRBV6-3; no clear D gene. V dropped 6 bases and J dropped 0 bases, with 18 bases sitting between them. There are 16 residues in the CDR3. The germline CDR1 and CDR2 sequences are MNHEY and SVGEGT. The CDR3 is CASSKLGSQSSYEQYV. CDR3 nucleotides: TGTGCCAGCAGCAAATTGGGTTCCCAGAGCTCCTACGAGCAGTACGTC.

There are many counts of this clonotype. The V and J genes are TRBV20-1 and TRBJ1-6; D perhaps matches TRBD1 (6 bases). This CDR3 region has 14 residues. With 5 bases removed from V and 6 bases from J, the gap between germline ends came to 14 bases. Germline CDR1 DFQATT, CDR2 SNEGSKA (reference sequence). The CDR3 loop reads CSALAGASNSPLHF. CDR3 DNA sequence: TGCAGTGCTCTGGCAGGGGCCAGTAATTCACCCCTCCACTTT.

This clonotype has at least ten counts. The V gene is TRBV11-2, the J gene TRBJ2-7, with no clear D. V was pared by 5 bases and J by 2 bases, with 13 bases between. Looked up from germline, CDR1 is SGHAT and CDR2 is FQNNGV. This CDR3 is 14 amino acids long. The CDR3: CASSPQATTYEQYF. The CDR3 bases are TGTGCCAGCAGCCCCCAGGCGACAACCTACGAGCAGTACTTC.

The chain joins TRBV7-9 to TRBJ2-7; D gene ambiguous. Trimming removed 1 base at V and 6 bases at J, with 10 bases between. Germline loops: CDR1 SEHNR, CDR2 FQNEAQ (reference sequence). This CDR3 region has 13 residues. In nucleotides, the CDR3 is TGTGCCAGCAGCTTAGTTCCGGGCAGCGAGCAGTACGTC. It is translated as CASSLVPGSEQYV.

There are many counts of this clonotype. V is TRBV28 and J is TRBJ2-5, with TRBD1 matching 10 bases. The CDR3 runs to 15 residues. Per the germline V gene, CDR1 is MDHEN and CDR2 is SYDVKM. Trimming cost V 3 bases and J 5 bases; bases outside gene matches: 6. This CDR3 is CASSLPGQGSETQYF. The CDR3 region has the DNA TGTGCCAGCAGTTTGCCGGGACAGGGGTCGGAGACCCAGTACTTC.